This T cell receptor beta chain was captured by sequencing in a study of response to subunit inactivated influenza vaccine. Study observations and caveats: Researchers suggested that each seasonal influenza vaccination recruits few new T cells.

On this clonotype itself: Its antigen is still unknown.

Trimming left V 2 bases short and J 6 bases short, with 13 bases between. The CDR3 totals 15 residues. Looked up from germline, CDR1 is MDHEN and CDR2 is SYDVKM. TCRdb recomputed calls from the RT-PCR reads with MiXCR, one row per CDR3 protein. The table records approximately 730,000 distinct CDR3 sequences, approximately 14% of them present only once. The genes are TRBV28 and TRBJ2-2, with a possible D match to TRBD2 (7 bases). The material sequenced was PBMCs from blood, taken 14 to 15 days before vaccination. The receptor's source is a man aged 45 to 65 who received an inactivated influenza vaccine. Written as DNA, the CDR3 is TGTGCCAGCAGTTTAGGGGGGGCTGGTGCCGGGGAGCTGTTTTTT. Encoded protein: CASSLGGAGAGELFF. The whole variable domain, remainder taken from reference TRBV28 and TRBJ2-2, is DVKVTQSSRYLVKRTGEKVFLECVQDMDHENMFWYRQDPGLGLRLIYFSYDVKMKEKGDIPEGYSVSREKKERFSLILESASTNQTSMYLCASSLGGAGAGELFFGEGSRLTVL.